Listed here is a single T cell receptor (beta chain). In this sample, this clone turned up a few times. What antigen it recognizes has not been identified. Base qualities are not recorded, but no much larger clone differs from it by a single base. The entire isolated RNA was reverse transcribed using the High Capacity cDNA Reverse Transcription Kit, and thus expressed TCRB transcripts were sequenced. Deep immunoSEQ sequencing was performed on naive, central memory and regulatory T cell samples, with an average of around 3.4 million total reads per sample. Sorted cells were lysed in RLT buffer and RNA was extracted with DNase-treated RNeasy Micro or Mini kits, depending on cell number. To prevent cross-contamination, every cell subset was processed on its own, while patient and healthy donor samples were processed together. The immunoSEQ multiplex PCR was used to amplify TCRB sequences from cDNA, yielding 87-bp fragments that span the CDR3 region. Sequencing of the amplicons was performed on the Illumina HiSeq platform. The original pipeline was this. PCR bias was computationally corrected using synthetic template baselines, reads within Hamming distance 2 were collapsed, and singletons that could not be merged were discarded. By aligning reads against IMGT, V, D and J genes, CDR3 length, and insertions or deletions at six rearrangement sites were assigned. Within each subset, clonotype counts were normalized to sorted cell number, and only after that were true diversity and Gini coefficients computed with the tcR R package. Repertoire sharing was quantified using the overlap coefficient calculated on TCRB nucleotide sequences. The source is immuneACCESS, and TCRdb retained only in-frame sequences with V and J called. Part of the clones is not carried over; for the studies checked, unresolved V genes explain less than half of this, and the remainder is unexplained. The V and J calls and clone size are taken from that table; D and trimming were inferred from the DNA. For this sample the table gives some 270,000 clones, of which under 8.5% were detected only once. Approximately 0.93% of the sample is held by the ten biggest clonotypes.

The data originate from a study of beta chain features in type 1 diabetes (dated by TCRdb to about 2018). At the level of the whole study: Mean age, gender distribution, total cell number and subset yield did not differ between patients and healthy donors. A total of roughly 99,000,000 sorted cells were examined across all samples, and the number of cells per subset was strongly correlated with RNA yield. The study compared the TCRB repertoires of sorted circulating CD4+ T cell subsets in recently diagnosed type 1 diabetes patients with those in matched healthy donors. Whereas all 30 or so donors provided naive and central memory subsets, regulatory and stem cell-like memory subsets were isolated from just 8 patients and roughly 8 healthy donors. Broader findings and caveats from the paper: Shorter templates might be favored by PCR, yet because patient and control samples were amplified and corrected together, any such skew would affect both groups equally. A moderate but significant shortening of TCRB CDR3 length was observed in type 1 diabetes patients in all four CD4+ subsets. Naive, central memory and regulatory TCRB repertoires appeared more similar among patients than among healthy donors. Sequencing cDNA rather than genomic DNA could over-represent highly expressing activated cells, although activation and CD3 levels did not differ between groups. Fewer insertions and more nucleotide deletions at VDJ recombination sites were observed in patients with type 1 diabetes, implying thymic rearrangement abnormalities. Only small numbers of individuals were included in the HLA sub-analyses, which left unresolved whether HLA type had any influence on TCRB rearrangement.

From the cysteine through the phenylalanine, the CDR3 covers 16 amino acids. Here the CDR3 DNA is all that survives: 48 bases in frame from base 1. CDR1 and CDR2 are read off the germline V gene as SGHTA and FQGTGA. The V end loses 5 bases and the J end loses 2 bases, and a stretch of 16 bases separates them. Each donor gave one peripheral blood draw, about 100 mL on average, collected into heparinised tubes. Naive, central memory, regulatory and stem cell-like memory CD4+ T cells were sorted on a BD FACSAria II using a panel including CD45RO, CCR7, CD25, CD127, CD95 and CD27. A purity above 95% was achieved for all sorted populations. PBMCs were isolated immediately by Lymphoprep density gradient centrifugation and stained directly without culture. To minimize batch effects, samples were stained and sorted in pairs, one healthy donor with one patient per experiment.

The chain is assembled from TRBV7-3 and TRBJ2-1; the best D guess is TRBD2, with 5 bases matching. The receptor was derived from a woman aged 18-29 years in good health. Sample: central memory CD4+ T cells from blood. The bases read TGTGCCAGCAGCCCCCGAGGACTTCAAGCCTACAATGAGCAGTTCTTC. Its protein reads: CASSPRGLQAYNEQFF.